This T cell receptor (beta chain) was identified in a study of blood T cell repertoires in COVID-19. On the study more broadly: PBMCs, B-cell-depleted T cells, or T cells provided the cDNA or gDNA that made up the material.

Original processing methods: The authors estimated nucleated cell counts from reference gene primer amplification. Some clones are missing from TCRdb's copy, which holds only in-frame ones; the method was immunoSEQ multiplex PCR. V, J and clone size derive from that table, while D and trimming were established from the DNA sequence. The repertoire consists of 100,000 or so clones, with approximately 90% occurring once and the leading ten covering about a fifth. The germline V gene has CDR1 MNHEY and CDR2 SVGAGI. The CDR3 has 15 residues. V lost 6 bases, J lost 0 bases, and 3 bases stayed unmatched. The V call is TRBV6-5, the J call TRBJ2-7, with 12 bases that match TRBD2. This clonotype was sampled from a human donor with acute or convalescent COVID-19. The donor label of this sample is uncertain. The sequencing sample was made of peripheral blood. The CDR3 here is CASRGTSGSSYEQYF. CDR3 coding DNA: TGTGCCAGCAGAGGGACTAGCGGGTCCTCCTACGAGCAGTACTTC.